The 18 T cell receptor beta chains presented below share a single source sample, sequenced in a study of T-cell reconstitution after alpha-beta-depleted transplantation in children. The library targeted TCRbeta and was prepared with unique molecular identifiers. MiXCR, run by TCRdb on the PCR reads, gives a single entry per CDR3 protein. The sample carries roughly 180,000 distinct CDR3 sequences, around 10% recorded once. The sequences come from PBMCs, collected before TCRalphabeta/CD19-depleted stem cell transplant. The receptors come from a boy aged 2-15 years with acute myeloid leukemia, due to receive a stem cell transplant.

This clonotype was observed many times. The V call is TRBV20-1, the J call TRBJ1-2, with a possible D match to TRBD1 (6 bases). CDR1 and CDR2 from the germline V gene are DFQATT and SNEGSKA (reference sequence). The V gene lost 5 bases and the J gene lost 4 bases, with 14 bases spanning the gap. This CDR3 region has 13 residues. CDR3 amino acids: CSAPDSPSYGYTF. In nucleotides, the CDR3 is TGCAGTGCTCCGGACAGCCCTTCCTATGGCTACACCTTC.

In this sample, this clonotype turned up many times. The CDR3: CASSPAGGGYTF. The CDR3 coding sequence is TGCGCCAGCAGCCCTGCAGGGGGCGGCTACACCTTC. The V call is TRBV5-1, the J call TRBJ1-2; 8 positions match TRBD1. V lost 4 bases, J lost 8 bases, and 4 bases stayed unmatched. CDR1 is SGHRS, CDR2 YFSETQ, per germline. The CDR3 is made up of 12 amino acids.

This clonotype was observed many times. The V call is TRBV4-1, the J call TRBJ2-1; no clear D gene. Germline-derived CDR1 and CDR2 are MGHRA and YSYEKL. Between the trimmed V and J ends, which lost 1 base and 8 bases, there was a span of 9 bases. The length of the CDR3 is 13 residues. CDR3 in DNA: TGCGCCAGCAGCCAAGTTTTGGATGATGAGCAGTTCTTC. It encodes CASSQVLDDEQFF.

The chain couples TRBV12-3 or TRBV12-4 to TRBJ1-1; possible D gene TRBD1, 6 bases. V was cut by 7 bases and J by 1 base, with 16 bases left in between. The CDR3 is 15 residues long. The CDR3 DNA follows: TGTGCCAGCACCTATGGGGTACAGGGGAACACTGAAGCTTTCTTT. Amino acid sequence: CASTYGVQGNTEAFF.

Concerning this clonotype: It may be a read error: a sequence one base away is much more abundant. The V call is TRBV3-1, the J call TRBJ1-5; 9 bases map to TRBD1. CDR1 and CDR2 (germline): LGHDT, YNNKEL (reference sequence). The CDR3 consists of 17 residues. As DNA, the CDR3 is TGTGCCAGCACCCAAGGCCTACAGGGGGCAAATAATCAGCCCCAGCATTTT. Its translation: CASTQGLQGANNQPQHF. The whole variable domain, filled in from reference TRBV3-1 and TRBJ1-5, reads DTAVSQTPKYLVTQMGNDKSIKCEQNLGHDTMYWYKQDSKKFLKIMFSYNNKELIINETVPNRFSPKSPDKAHLNLHINSLELGDSAVYFCASTQGLQGANNQPQHFGDGTRLSIL.

Concerning this clonotype: A read error is possible here, since a much larger clone lies one base away. The chain couples TRBV20-1 to TRBJ2-5; D possibly corresponds to TRBD2 (6 bases). V lost 6 bases and J lost 6, with 17 bases in between. Looked up from germline, CDR1 is DFQATT and CDR2 is SNEGSKA (reference sequence). The CDR3 has 13 residues. This CDR3 reads CSAVFGGKKTQYF. DNA of the CDR3: TGCAGTGCCGTCTTCGGGGGAAAAAAGACCCAGTACTTC.

This clonotype was counted many times. The gene calls are TRBV19 and TRBJ2-1, with 7 nucleotides matching TRBD2. Per the germline V gene, CDR1 is LNHDA and CDR2 is SQIVND (reference sequence). This CDR3 has 15 amino acids. J gave up 2 bases and V 4 bases, and 5 bases lay outside the gene matches. In DNA form, the CDR3 reads TGTGCCAGTAGTACTCTAGCGGCCCCCTACAATGAGCAGTTCTTC. Its translation: CASSTLAAPYNEQFF.

The table lists this clonotype with many counts. The chain employs TRBV25-1 and TRBJ1-1, with D perhaps matching TRBD1 (5 bases). From germline, CDR1 is MGHDK and CDR2 SYGVNS. The CDR3 runs to 12 residues. Between the trimmed V and J ends, which lost 8 bases and 11 bases, there was a span of 18 bases. The CDR3 protein is CASQTAKGPAFF. Written as DNA, the CDR3 is TGTGCCAGCCAAACCGCAAAGGGACCGGCTTTCTTT.

This clonotype was seen repeatedly, ten times or more. An end of the junction differs from the germline gene, which may be a read error. This chain uses TRBV14 with TRBJ2-2; possibly TRBD2 for D (5 bases). The CDR3 has 14 amino acids. Germline-derived CDR1 and CDR2 are SGHDN and FVKESK. CDR3 nucleotide sequence: TGTGCCAGCAGCCAAGGCAACAGAACCGGGGAGCTTTTTTTT. Amino acid sequence: CASSQGNRTGELFF.

This clonotype appeared many times. V gene TRBV4-1 combines with J gene TRBJ2-3; D is unclear. The ends were cut back, 0 bases at V and 5 bases at J, with 18 bases in the middle. Germline V gene sequence: CDR1 MGHRA, CDR2 YSYEKL. This CDR3 is 17 amino acids long. As DNA, the CDR3 is TGCGCCAGCAGCCAAGATTCTATCGGGTCGCTGATAGATACGCAGTATTTT. Amino acid sequence: CASSQDSIGSLIDTQYF.

At least ten counts were recorded for this clonotype. The gene calls are TRBV2 and TRBJ2-2; possible D gene TRBD1, 5 bases. The length of the CDR3 is 14 residues. V lost 4 bases and J lost 6, with 12 bases in between. Germline values: CDR1 SNHLY, CDR2 FYNNEI. CDR3 bases: TGTGCCAGCAGTGGGGGCAGGGCGGCCGGGGAGCTGTTTTTT. Translating it yields CASSGGRAAGELFF.

This clonotype was picked up many times. This rearrangement joins TRBV20-1 to TRBJ2-3; 7 nucleotides align to TRBD2. CDR1 DFQATT and CDR2 SNEGSKA come from the germline V gene (reference sequence). The CDR3 spans 15 residues. V trimming: 1 base; J trimming: 2 bases; junction bases outside the gene matches: 6. In DNA form, the CDR3 reads TGCAGTGCTAGAGTGGGGGGAGGGTTCACAGATACGCAGTATTTT. It encodes CSARVGGGFTDTQYF.

This clonotype has only one observation. The rearrangement links TRBV4-1 to TRBJ2-7; D unresolved. This CDR3 is built from 15 residues. Trimming removed 0 bases at V and 0 bases at J, with 9 bases between. Germline assignment: CDR1 MGHRA and CDR2 YSYEKL. The CDR3 here is CASSQEIQFSYEQYF. The DNA for the CDR3 is TGCGCCAGCAGCCAAGAGATACAGTTCTCCTACGAGCAGTACTTC.

Ten or more counts support this clonotype. The rearrangement links TRBV2 to TRBJ2-3; possibly TRBD2 for D (5 bases). The CDR3 length is 15 residues. CDR1 and CDR2 (germline): SNHLY, FYNNEI. The V gene lost 7 bases and the J gene lost 2 bases, with 16 bases spanning the gap. The CDR3: CASTTLRGYTDTQYF. The CDR3, as DNA: TGTGCCAGCACCACTTTGCGAGGGTACACAGATACGCAGTATTTT.

This clonotype came up many times. The CDR3 DNA sequence: TGTGCCAGCAGCTATTCATTACCCCCTCTATGGGATGAGCAGTTCTTC. Translated: CASSYSLPPLWDEQFF. The rearrangement joins TRBV7-9 to TRBJ2-1, with D unclear. V dropped 4 bases and J dropped 8 bases, with 21 bases sitting between them. CDR1 and CDR2 from the germline V gene are SEHNR and FQNEAQ (reference sequence). The CDR3 is 16 residues long.

This clonotype was counted a single time. The chain uses TRBV7-9 and TRBJ2-3; TRBD1 is a possible D gene (6 bases). V lost 6 bases, J lost 0 bases, and 13 bases lay in between. This CDR3 contains 15 residues. CDR1 and CDR2 (germline): SEHNR, FQNEAQ (reference sequence). CDR3 region: CASSSGDKSTDTQYF. The CDR3 DNA is TGTGCCAGCAGTTCCGGGGACAAGAGCACAGATACGCAGTATTTT.

This clonotype was counted many times. V and J are TRBV27 and TRBJ2-4; perhaps D is TRBD1 or TRBD2 (5 bases each). V was clipped by 4 bases and J by 5 bases, with 12 bases between them. The CDR3 has 14 residues. Germline V lookup: CDR1 MNHEY, CDR2 SMNVEV (reference sequence). The CDR3 coding sequence is TGTGCCAGCAGTTCCCTCCGGGGCCAAAACATTCAGTACTTC. Amino acid sequence: CASSSLRGQNIQYF.

This sequence joins TRBV3-1 and TRBJ2-5; 15 bases map to TRBD2. CDR1 and CDR2 from the germline V gene are LGHDT and YNNKEL (reference sequence). Trimming removed 8 bases from V and 4 bases from J; junction bases left unmatched: 17. The CDR3 has 19 residues. The CDR3 DNA is TGTGCCAGCTGTTTCCTCCGTCGGGGACTAGCGGGAGGTAGAGAGACCCAGTACTTC. This codes for CASCFLRRGLAGGRETQYF.